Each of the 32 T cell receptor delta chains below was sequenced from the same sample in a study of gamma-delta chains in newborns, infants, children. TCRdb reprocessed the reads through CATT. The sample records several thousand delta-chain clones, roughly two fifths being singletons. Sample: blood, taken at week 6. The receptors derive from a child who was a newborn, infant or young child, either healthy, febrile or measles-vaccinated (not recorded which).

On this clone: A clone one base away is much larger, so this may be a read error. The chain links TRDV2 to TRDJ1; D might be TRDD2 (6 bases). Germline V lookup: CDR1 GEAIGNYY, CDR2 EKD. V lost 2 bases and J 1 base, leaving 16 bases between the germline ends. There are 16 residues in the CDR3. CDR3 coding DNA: TGTGCCTGTGACATCGGCTTCCTCGATCTCACCGATAAACTCATCTTT. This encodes CACDIGFLDLTDKLIF.

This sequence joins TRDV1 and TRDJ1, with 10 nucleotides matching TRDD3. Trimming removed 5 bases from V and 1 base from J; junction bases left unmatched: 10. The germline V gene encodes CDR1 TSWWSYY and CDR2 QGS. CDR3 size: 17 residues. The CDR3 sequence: CALGYWGISTPTDKLIF. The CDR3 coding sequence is TGTGCTCTTGGGTACTGGGGGATTTCAACTCCCACCGATAAACTCATCTTT.

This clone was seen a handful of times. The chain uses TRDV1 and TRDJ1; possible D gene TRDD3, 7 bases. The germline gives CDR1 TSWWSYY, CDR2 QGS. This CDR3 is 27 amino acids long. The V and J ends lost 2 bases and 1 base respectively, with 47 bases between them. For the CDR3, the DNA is TGTGCTCTTGGGGAATTTAACCCCCAGAGGATCCTACCAAGTCCCGTACTGGGGATGGAGGGCACCGATAAACTCATCTTT. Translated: CALGEFNPQRILPSPVLGMEGTDKLIF.

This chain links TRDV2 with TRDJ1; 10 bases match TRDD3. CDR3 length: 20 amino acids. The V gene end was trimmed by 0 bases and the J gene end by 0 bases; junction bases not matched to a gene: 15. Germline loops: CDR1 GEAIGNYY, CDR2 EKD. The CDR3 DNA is TGTGCCTGTGACACCGTTTCCAGCGGGGGATACGTCGGGTACACCGATAAACTCATCTTT. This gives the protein CACDTVSSGGYVGYTDKLIF.

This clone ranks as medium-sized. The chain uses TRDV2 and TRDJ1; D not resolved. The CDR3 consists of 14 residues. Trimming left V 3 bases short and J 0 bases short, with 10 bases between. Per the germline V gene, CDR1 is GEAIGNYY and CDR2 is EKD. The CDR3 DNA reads TGTGCCTGTGACTCACTTACGGACACCGATAAACTCATCTTT. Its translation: CACDSLTDTDKLIF.

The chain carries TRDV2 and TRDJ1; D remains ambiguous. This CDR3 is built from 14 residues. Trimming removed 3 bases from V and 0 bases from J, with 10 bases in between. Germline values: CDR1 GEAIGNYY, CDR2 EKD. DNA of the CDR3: TGTGCCTGTGACCGTTCCACGTACACCGATAAACTCATCTTT. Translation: CACDRSTYTDKLIF.

The CDR3 DNA reads TGTGCCCAGGGCGGGGGACATGGTGACACCGATAAACTCATCTTT. Translating it yields CAQGGGHGDTDKLIF. The V gene is TRDV3, the J gene TRDJ1, with TRDD3 as a possible D gene (6 bases). Germline assignment: CDR1 TVYSNPD and CDR2 GDNSRS (reference sequence). The V end was cut by 5 bases, the J end by 0 bases, with 19 bases between. There are 15 residues in the CDR3.

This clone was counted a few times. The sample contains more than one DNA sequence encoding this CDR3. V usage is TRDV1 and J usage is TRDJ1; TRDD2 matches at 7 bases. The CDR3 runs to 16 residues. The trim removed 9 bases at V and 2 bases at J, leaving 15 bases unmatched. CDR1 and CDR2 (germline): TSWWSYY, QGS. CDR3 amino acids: CALLGKAFLTTDKLIF. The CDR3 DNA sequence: TGTGCTCTCTTGGGGAAGGCCTTCCTTACAACCGATAAACTCATCTTT.

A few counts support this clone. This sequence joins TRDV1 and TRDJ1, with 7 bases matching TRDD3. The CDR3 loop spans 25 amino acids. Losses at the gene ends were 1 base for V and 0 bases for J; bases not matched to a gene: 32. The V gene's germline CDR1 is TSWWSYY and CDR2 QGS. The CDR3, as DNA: TGTGCTCTTGGGGAACCCCAATCTCCCCTCCGGGGGATGGTCACATCGGCCTTGTACACCGATAAACTCATCTTT. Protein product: CALGEPQSPLRGMVTSALYTDKLIF.

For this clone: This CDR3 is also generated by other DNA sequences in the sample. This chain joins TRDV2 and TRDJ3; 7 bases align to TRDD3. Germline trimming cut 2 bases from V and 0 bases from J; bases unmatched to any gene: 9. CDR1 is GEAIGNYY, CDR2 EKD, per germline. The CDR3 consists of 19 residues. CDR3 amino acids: CACDRWDTLSSWDTRQMFF. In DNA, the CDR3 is TGTGCCTGTGACAGATGGGATACCCTGAGCTCCTGGGACACCCGACAGATGTTTTTC.

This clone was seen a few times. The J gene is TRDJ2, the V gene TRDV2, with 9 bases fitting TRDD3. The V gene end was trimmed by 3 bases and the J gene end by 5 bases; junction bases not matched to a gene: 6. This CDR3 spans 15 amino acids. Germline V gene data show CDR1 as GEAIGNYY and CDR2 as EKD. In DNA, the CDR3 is TGTGCCTGTGACTGTACTGGGGGAAGAACAGCACAACTCTTCTTT. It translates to CACDCTGGRTAQLFF.

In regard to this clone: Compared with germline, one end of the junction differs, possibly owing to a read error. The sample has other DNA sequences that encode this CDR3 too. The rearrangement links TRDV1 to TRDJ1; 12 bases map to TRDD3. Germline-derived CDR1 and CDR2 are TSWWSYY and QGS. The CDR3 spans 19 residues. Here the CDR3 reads CALGEVRIVTGGYTDKLIF. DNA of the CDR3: TGTGCTCTTGGGGAGGTCCGTATCGTCACTGGGGGATACACCGATAAACTCATCTTC.

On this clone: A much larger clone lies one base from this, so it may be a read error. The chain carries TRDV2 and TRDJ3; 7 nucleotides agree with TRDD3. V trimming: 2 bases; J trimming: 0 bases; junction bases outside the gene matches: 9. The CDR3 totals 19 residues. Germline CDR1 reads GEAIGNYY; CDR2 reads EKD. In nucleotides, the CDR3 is TGTGCCTGTGACAGTACTGGGGCTACACCCTCCTGGGACACCCGACAGATGTTTTTC. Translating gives CACDSTGATPSWDTRQMFF.

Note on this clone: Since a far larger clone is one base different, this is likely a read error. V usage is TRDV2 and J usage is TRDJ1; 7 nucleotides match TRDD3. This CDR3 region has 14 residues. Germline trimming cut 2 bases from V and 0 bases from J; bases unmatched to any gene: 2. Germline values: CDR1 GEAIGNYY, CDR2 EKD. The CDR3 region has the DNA TGTGCCTGTGACATGCTGGGGGACACCGATAAACTCATCTTT. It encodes CACDMLGDTDKLIF.

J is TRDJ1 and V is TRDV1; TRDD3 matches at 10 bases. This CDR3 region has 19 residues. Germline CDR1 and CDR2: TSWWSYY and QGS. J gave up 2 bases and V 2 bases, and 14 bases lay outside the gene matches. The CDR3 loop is CALGELGFLILGDTDKLIF. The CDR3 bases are TGTGCTCTTGGGGAATTGGGCTTCCTCATACTGGGGGATACCGATAAACTCATCTTT.

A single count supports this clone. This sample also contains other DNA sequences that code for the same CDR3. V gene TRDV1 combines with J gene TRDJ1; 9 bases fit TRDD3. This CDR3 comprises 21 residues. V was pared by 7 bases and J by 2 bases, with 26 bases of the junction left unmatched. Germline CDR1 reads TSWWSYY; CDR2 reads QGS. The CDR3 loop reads CALVIWPSSVLGDLGTDKLIF. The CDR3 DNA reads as TGTGCTCTTGTAATATGGCCTTCTTCCGTACTGGGGGACCTGGGGACCGATAAACTCATCTTT.

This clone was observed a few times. CDR3: CALRQSREYWGILLTDKLIF. CDR3 bases: TGTGCCCTCCGTCAGTCTCGAGAATACTGGGGGATACTCCTCACCGATAAACTCATCTTT. The chain joins TRDV3 to TRDJ1, with 12 bases that match TRDD3. Germline lookup yields CDR1 TVYSNPD and CDR2 GDNSRS (reference sequence). The CDR3 runs 20 residues. V dropped 5 bases and J dropped 1; count of bases not matched to a gene: 23.

The CDR3 region has the DNA TGTGCCTGTGACAGGGGGACCCCCTTGTACACCGATAAACTCATCTTT. Translation: CACDRGTPLYTDKLIF. This chain uses TRDV2 with TRDJ1, with TRDD3 as a possible D gene (6 bases). Germline V lookup: CDR1 GEAIGNYY, CDR2 EKD. V dropped 2 bases and J dropped 0 bases, with 15 bases sitting between them. The CDR3 consists of 16 residues.

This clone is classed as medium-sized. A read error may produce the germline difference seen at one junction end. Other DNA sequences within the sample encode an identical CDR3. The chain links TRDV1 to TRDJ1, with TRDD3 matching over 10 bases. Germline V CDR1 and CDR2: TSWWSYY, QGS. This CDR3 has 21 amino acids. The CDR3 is CALGKLYNPRGIRSYTDKLIF. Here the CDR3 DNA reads TGTGCTCTTGGGAAACTTTACAACCCCCGGGGGATACGCTCGTACACCGATAAACTCATCTTT.

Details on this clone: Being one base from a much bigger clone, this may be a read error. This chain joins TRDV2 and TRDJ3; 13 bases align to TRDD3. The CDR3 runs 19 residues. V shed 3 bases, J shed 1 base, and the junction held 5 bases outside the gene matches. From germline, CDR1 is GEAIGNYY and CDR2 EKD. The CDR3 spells CACDVLGDTRSWDTRQMFF. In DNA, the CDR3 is TGTGCCTGTGACGTACTGGGGGATACGAGGTCCTGGGACACCCGACAGATGTTTTTC.

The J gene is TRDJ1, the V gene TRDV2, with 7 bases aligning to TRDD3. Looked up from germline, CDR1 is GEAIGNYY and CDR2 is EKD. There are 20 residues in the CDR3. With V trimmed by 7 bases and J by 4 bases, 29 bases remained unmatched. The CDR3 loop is CACQTLTGALEAKDNDKLIF. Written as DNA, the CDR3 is TGTGCCTGCCAAACCCTCACTGGGGCTCTGGAAGCGAAAGACAACGATAAACTCATCTTT.

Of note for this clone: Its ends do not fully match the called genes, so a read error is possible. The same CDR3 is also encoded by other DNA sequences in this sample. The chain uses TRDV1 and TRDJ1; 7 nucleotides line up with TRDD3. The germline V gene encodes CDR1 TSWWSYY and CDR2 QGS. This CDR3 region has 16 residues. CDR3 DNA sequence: TGTGCTCTTGGGGAACGGGGTGTACTGGGGATCGATAAGCTCATCTTT. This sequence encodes CALGERGVLGIDKLIF.

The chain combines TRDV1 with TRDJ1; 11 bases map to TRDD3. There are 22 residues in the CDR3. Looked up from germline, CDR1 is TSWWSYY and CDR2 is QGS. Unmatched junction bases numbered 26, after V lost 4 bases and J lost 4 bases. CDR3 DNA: TGTGCTCTTGGGGGAAGGGTCGGTCCTTGGCATACTGGGGGATATGCAGGCGATAAACTCATCTTT. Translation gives CALGGRVGPWHTGGYAGDKLIF.

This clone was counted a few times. The CDR3 DNA follows: TGTGCCTGTGACACCGGGTACTCGAACGATAAACTCATCTTT. This translates into CACDTGYSNDKLIF. The rearrangement uses TRDV2 and TRDJ1; no definite D call. Germline V lookup: CDR1 GEAIGNYY, CDR2 EKD. The CDR3 is made up of 14 amino acids. The germline V and J ends were trimmed by 0 bases and 4 bases, with 11 bases remaining between them.

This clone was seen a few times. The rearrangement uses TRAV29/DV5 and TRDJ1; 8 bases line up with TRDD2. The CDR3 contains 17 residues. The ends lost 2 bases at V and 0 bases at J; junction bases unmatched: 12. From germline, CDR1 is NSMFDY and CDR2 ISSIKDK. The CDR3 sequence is CAARLPTLGIHTDKLIF. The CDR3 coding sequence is TGTGCAGCAAGGCTTCCTACGCTGGGGATCCACACCGATAAACTCATCTTT.

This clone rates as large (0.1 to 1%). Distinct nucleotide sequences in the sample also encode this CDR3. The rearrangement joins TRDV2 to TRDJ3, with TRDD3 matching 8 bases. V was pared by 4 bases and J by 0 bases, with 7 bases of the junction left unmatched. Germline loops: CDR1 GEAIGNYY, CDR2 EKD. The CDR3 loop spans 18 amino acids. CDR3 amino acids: CACERLGVSSWDTRQMFF. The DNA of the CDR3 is TGTGCCTGTGAGCGACTGGGGGTGAGCTCCTGGGACACCCGACAGATGTTTTTC.

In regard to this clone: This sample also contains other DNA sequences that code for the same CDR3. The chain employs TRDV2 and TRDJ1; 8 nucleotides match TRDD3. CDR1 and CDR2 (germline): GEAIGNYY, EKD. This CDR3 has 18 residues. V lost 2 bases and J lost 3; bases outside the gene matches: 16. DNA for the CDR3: TGTGCCTGTGACAATGTGGGGGATCGGAGGGTTTACGCCGATAAACTCATCTTT. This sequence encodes CACDNVGDRRVYADKLIF.

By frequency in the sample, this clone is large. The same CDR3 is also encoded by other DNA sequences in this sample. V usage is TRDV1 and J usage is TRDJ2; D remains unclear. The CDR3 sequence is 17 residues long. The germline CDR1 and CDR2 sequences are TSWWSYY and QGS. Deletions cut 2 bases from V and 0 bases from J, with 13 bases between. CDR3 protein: CALGEVIRFTLTAQLFF. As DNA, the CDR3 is TGTGCTCTTGGGGAAGTAATCCGTTTTACTTTGACAGCACAACTCTTCTTT.

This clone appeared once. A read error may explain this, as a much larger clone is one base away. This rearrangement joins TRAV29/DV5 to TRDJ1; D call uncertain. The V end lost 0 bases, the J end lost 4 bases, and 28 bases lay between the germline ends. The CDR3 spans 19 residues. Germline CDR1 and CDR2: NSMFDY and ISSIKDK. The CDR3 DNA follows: TGTGCAGCAAGCGCTTTCCGAGTGAGGGACACGGACACCCTCGATAAACTCATCTTT. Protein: CAASAFRVRDTDTLDKLIF.

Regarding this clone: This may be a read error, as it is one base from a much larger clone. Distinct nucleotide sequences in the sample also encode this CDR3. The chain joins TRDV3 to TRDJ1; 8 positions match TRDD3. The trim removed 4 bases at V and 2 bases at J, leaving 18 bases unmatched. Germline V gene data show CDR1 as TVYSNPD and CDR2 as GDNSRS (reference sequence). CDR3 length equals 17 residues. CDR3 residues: CASYYTGLGDRTDKLIF. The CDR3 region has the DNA TGTGCCTCCTACTATACAGGGCTGGGGGACAGGACCGATAAACTCATCTTT.

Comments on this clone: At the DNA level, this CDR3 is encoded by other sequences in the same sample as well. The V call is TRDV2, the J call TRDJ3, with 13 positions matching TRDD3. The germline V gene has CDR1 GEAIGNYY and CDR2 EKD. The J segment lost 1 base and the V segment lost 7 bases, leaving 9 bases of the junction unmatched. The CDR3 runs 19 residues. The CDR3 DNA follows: TGTGCCTGCGACTTAGTACTGGGGGATACGTCCTGGGACACCCGACAGATGTTTTTC. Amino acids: CACDLVLGDTSWDTRQMFF.

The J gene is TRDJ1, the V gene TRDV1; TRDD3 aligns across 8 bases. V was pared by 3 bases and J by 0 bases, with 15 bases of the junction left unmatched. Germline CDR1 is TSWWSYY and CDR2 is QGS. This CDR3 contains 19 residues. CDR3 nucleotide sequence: TGTGCTCTTGGGGATAGTACTGGGGGCCATTATGGGAACACCGATAAACTCATCTTT. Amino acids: CALGDSTGGHYGNTDKLIF.